This T cell receptor (beta chain) came from a study of cytomegalovirus exposure and HLA in healthy donors. CDR3 length: 14 residues. CDR1 LNHDA and CDR2 SQIVND come from the germline V gene (reference sequence). V gave up 1 base and J gave up 8 bases; unmatched junction bases: 7. 60 Vbeta and 13 Jbeta primers were used in PCR. TCRdb keeps only in-frame clones here, not all; method: immunoSEQ multiplex PCR. The sample includes 60,000 to 70,000 clones. The sample was PBMCs. The V gene is TRBV19, the J gene TRBJ1-1; 7 bases fit TRBD1. This receptor was identified in a boy younger than 18 in good health and CMV-seronegative. Here the CDR3 DNA reads TGTGCCAGTAGTATAGTTTGGGACAGCACCGAAGCTTTCTTT. It is translated as CASSIVWDSTEAFF.